Detailed here is one TCR beta chain. V dropped 4 bases and J dropped 1 base, with 8 bases sitting between them. The germline V gene has CDR1 SGHNT and CDR2 YYREEE (reference sequence). The CDR3 consists of 13 residues. Preparation of the TCRbeta library used unique molecular identifiers. TCRdb re-called the PCR reads with MiXCR, one entry per CDR3 protein. Among about 600,000 distinct CDR3 sequences listed, approximately 22% were seen once. This sample is drawn from a study of T-cell reconstitution after alpha-beta-depleted transplantation in children. This chain links TRBV5-4 with TRBJ2-5; D ambiguous. This TCR derives from a boy in the first two years of life who had a stem cell transplant for acute myeloid leukemia, so the T cells may come from the graft donor. The specimen was PBMCs, mostly from graft donor cells, collected 360 days after TCRalphabeta/CD19-depleted stem cell transplant. The CDR3 is CASSSQIQETQYF. The CDR3 nucleotides are TGTGCCAGCAGCAGTCAGATCCAAGAGACCCAGTACTTC. Full variable domain (outside the CDR3, taken from reference TRBV5-4 and TRBJ2-5): ETGVTQSPTHLIKTRGQQVTLRCSSQSGHNTVSWYQQALGQGPQFIFQYYREEENGRGNFPPRFSGLQFPNYSSELNVNALELDDSALYLCASSSQIQETQYFGPGTRLLVL.